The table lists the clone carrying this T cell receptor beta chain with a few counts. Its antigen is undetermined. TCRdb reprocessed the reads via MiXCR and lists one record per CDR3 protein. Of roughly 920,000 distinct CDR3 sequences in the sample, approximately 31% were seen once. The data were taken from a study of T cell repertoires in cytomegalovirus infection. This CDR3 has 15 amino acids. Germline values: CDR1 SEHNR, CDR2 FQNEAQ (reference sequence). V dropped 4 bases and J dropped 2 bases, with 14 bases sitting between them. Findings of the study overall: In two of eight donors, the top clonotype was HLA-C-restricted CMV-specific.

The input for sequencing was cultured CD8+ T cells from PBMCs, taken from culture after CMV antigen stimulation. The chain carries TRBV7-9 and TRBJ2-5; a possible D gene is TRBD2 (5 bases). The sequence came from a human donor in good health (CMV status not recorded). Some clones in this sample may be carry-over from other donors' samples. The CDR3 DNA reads TGTGCCAGCAGCTCCGGGGTAGCTGAGCAAGAGACCCAGTACTTC. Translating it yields CASSSGVAEQETQYF.